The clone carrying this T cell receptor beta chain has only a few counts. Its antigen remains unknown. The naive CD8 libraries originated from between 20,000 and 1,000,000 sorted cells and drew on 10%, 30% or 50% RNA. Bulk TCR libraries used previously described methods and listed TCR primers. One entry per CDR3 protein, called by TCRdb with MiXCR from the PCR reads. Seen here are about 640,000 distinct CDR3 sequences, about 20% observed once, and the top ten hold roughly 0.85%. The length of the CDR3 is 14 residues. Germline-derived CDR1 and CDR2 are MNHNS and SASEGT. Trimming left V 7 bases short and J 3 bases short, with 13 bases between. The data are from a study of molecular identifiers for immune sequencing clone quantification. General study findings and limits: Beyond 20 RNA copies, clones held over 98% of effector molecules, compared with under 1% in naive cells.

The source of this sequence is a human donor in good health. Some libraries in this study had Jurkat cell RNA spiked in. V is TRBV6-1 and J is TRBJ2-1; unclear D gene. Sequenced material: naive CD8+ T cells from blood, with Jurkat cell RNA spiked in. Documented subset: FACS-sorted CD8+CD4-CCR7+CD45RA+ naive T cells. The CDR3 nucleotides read TGTGCCAGCACCGGTAGTGCGAGCTACAATGAGCAGTTCTTC. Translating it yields CASTGSASYNEQFF.